This T cell receptor (beta chain) was sequenced in a study of T-cell memory formation after mild COVID-19. Study-level background: Across donors, TCR clusters were largely donor specific.

Study observations and caveats: There were some responding clones in pre-infection memory, which suggested that cross-reactive memory had joined.

The V and J ends lost 3 bases and 7 bases, in that order; junction bases with no gene match: 9. CDR3 length: 14 residues. Germline values: CDR1 SGDLS, CDR2 YYNGEE. Constant-segment-primed 5'RACE gave TCR alpha and TCR beta cDNA libraries with sample barcodes and UMIs. TCRdb re-called the 5' RACE reads with MiXCR, one entry per CDR3 protein. Here the sample spans around 340,000 distinct CDR3 sequences, approximately 12% being singletons. This clonotype was detected a few times. Its antigen is unknown. The TCR originated in a man younger than 35 who had mild COVID-19 (a few samples of this study predate the infection). Cell type and time point are not known. The sequenced material came from PBMCs or a T cell subset sorted from them (not recorded which). The V and J genes are TRBV9 and TRBJ1-2; 7 bases line up with TRBD1. The CDR3 DNA is TGTGCCAGCAGCGGGAGACAGGGAGTTCGTGGCTACACCTTC. This encodes CASSGRQGVRGYTF.